This is a list of T cell receptor beta chains from one sample in a study of cytomegalovirus exposure and HLA in healthy donors. Clones were read by immunoSEQ multiplex PCR, and TCRdb kept only the in-frame ones, dropping some. The sample lists around 78,000 clones, roughly 60% occurring once. The sequencing input was PBMCs. All receptors come from a man between 25 and 39 years old in good health and CMV-seropositive. The conserved cysteine and the conserved F or W are not part of the CDR3 here.

V: TRBV30
J: TRBJ1-2
CDR3: AWSVPGNPGYT

V: TRBV11-3
J: TRBJ2-3
CDR3: ASSLGQPGTDTQY

V: TRBV6-6
J: TRBJ2-3
CDR3: ASSPGAATGDTQY

V: TRBV29-1
J: TRBJ1-1
CDR3: SVEGTGGQEDF

V: TRBV5-6
J: TRBJ1-4
CDR3: ASSFGQGSEKLF

V: TRBV7-9
J: TRBJ2-3
CDR3: ASSAGQGTDTQY

V: TRBV29-1
J: TRBJ2-7
CDR3: SVAWDKGEQY

V: TRBV27
J: TRBJ1-3
CDR3: ASSFAGNTIY

V: TRBV6-1
J: TRBJ2-5
CDR3: ASSDWDRQETQY

V: TRBV7-9
J: TRBJ2-1
CDR3: ASSLRENEQF

V: TRBV7-7
J: TRBJ2-5
CDR3: ASSLDGLAAKTQY

V: TRBV9
J: TRBJ2-5
CDR3: ASSGTSQETQY

V: TRBV19
J: TRBJ1-1
CDR3: ASSMGRATEAF

V: TRBV7-6
J: TRBJ2-2
CDR3: ASSPSGGDVGELF

V: TRBV5-5
J: TRBJ2-5
CDR3: ASSLELGARSQETQY

V: TRBV7-6
J: TRBJ2-6
CDR3: ASHSLRGSLAGANVLT

V: TRBV12-5
J: TRBJ2-7
CDR3: ASGLPIGVGGSRPYEQY

V: TRBV7-2
J: TRBJ2-1
CDR3: ASSLPGVLNEQF